What follows are 9 T cell receptor beta chains derived from one specimen sequenced in a study of OX40 agonist ivuxolimab in advanced cancers. Sequenced by immunoSEQ multiplex PCR; TCRdb stores in-frame clones only, minus some. The sample consists of fewer than 200,000 clones, 85% to 95% of them appearing once. The sample consisted of CD4+ or CD8+ T cells sorted from blood, taken in a trial of the OX40 agonist ivuxolimab. The receptors were sampled from an adult with an advanced solid tumor such as melanoma, head and neck, liver or kidney cancer.

The V and J genes are TRBV11-2 and TRBJ2-7; 9 bases are shared with TRBD1. With V trimmed by 2 bases and J by 8 bases, 7 bases remained unmatched. Germline V gene data show CDR1 as SGHAT and CDR2 as FQNNGV. The CDR3 is 14 amino acids. CDR3 sequence (DNA): TGTGCCAGCAGCTTACCGGGACAGGGAGACAAGCAGTACTTC. Protein: CASSLPGQGDKQYF.

The V call is TRBV5-1, the J call TRBJ2-2, with D uncertain. The length of the CDR3 is 16 residues. The ends were cut back, 0 bases at V and 1 base at J, with 10 bases in the middle. Germline CDR1 and CDR2: SGHRS and YFSETQ. The CDR3 region is CASSLALIENTGELFF. CDR3 DNA: TGCGCCAGCAGCTTGGCGCTTATAGAGAACACCGGGGAGCTGTTTTTT.

The chain combines TRBV11-3 with TRBJ2-5; 7 nucleotides line up with TRBD2. V dropped 1 base and J dropped 4; count of bases not matched to a gene: 6. The germline V gene has CDR1 SGHNT and CDR2 YENEEA. The length of the CDR3 is 15 residues. The CDR3 loop reads CASSLVGGSRETQYF. The DNA of the CDR3 is TGTGCCAGCAGCTTAGTCGGGGGGTCCCGAGAGACCCAGTACTTC.

The chain combines TRBV25-1 with TRBJ1-2; possible D gene TRBD1, 5 bases. This CDR3 contains 15 residues. V was trimmed by 3 bases and J by 3 bases, leaving 14 bases between them. Germline loops: CDR1 MGHDK, CDR2 SYGVNS. CDR3 DNA: TGTGCCAGCAGTGATGTGCCGCAGGGTCACTATGGCTACACCTTC. As protein: CASSDVPQGHYGYTF.

The chain carries TRBV7-9 and TRBJ1-2; 7 nucleotides align to TRBD1. CDR1 and CDR2 from the germline V gene are SEHNR and FQNEAQ (reference sequence). The V gene end was trimmed by 1 base and the J gene end by 7 bases; junction bases not matched to a gene: 6. CDR3 length: 14 residues. The CDR3 loop reads CASSLVDREFGYTF. In DNA form, the CDR3 reads TGTGCCAGCAGCTTAGTAGACAGGGAATTTGGCTACACCTTC. Full variable domain (rest looked up from reference TRBV7-9 and TRBJ1-2): DTGVSQNPRHKITKRGQNVTFRCDPISEHNRLYWYRQTLGQGPEFLTYFQNEAQLEKSRLLSDRFSAERPKGSFSTLEIQRTEQGDSAMYLCASSLVDREFGYTFGSGTRLTVV.

This clone came up once. The chain employs TRBV11-2 and TRBJ1-3, with 8 positions matching TRBD1. Looked up from germline, CDR1 is SGHAT and CDR2 is FQNNGV. This CDR3 is 17 amino acids long. The V and J ends lost 3 bases and 4 bases, in that order; junction bases with no gene match: 11. The CDR3 coding sequence is TGTGCCAGCAGCTTCCGTCCCCCAGGGGGCAGCGGAAACACCATATATTTT. Protein sequence: CASSFRPPGGSGNTIYF. The full variable domain, its missing parts supplied by reference TRBV11-2 and TRBJ1-3, is EAGVAQSPRYKIIEKRQSVAFWCNPISGHATLYWYQQILGQGPKLLIQFQNNGVVDDSQLPKDRFSAERLKGVDSTLKIQPAKLEDSAVYLCASSFRPPGGSGNTIYFGEGSWLTVV.

V is TRBV9 and J is TRBJ2-3, with D possibly being TRBD2 (5 bases). The V end was cut by 0 bases, the J end by 2 bases, with 7 bases between. The CDR3 sequence is 14 residues long. Per germline, CDR1 SGDLS and CDR2 YYNGEE. The CDR3 DNA reads TGTGCCAGCAGCGTAGACCGGGACACAGATACGCAGTATTTT. Amino acids: CASSVDRDTDTQYF.

The rearrangement joins TRBV7-2 to TRBJ1-2; perhaps TRBD1 as D (6 bases). Germline assignment: CDR1 SGHTA and CDR2 FQGNSA. CDR3 size: 14 residues. The germline V and J ends were trimmed by 4 bases and 0 bases, with 9 bases remaining between them. CDR3 sequence: CASSSEGANYGYTF. The CDR3 nucleotides are TGTGCCAGCAGCTCAGAGGGGGCTAACTATGGCTACACCTTC.

The rearrangement joins TRBV6-1 to TRBJ2-7, with no clear D. This CDR3 has 11 residues. V was trimmed by 6 bases and J by 6 bases, leaving 9 bases between them. CDR1 and CDR2 from the germline V gene are MNHNS and SASEGT. In nucleotides, the CDR3 is TGTGCCAGCAGGACCTCCGCCGAGCAGTACTTC. It specifies CASRTSAEQYF.